This T cell receptor (beta chain) emerged from a study of CD8 T cells in ankylosing spondylitis. Broader study findings: Enrichment of disease-linked clones was reportedly significant in matched ankylosing spondylitis synovial fluid. About 8 highly homologous variants made up a TCR beta motif, and this motif appeared characteristic of ankylosing spondylitis blood. The authors found the disease-linked clones to be CD8+ and relatively rare in peripheral blood. Previous work reported some of these motif variants in the synovial fluid and blood of reactive arthritis.

As concerns this clonotype: Its antigen is undetermined.

For TCR beta, libraries came from quantitative 5'-RACE with molecular barcodes. Each CDR3 protein gets one entry after TCRdb re-called the 5' RACE reads with MiXCR. The sample holds 700,000 to 850,000 distinct CDR3 sequences, approximately 12% seen once. Trimming cost V 0 bases and J 4 bases, with 10 bases left between them. Germline values: CDR1 SGHRS, CDR2 YFSETQ. The CDR3 contains 14 residues. The sample was blood, either unsorted or a sorted T cell fraction (not recorded which). This clonotype was sampled from a male donor with ankylosing spondylitis. The genes are TRBV5-1 and TRBJ1-2, with D possibly matching TRBD1 (5 bases). The DNA for the CDR3 is TGCGCCAGCAGCTTGGTGGGGACGTCCTATGGCTACACCTTC. This sequence encodes CASSLVGTSYGYTF.